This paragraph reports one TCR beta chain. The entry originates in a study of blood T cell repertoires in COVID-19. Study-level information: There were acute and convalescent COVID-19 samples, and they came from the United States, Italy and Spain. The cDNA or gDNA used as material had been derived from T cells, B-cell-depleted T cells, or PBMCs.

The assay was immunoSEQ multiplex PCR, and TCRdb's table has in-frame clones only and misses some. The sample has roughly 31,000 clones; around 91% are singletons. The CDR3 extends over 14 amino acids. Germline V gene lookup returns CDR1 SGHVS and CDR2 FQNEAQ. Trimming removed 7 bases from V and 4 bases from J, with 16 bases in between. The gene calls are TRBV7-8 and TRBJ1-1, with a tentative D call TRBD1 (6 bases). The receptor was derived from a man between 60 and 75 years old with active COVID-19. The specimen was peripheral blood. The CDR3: CASTFTQGSTEAFF. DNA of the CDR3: TGTGCCAGCACCTTTACACAGGGCAGCACTGAAGCTTTCTTT. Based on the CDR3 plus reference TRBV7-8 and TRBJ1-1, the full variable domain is GAGVSQSPRYKVAKRGQDVALRCDPISGHVSLFWYQQALGQGPEFLTYFQNEAQLDKSGLPSDRFFAERPEGSVSTLKIQRTQQEDSAVYLCASTFTQGSTEAFFGQGTRLTVV.